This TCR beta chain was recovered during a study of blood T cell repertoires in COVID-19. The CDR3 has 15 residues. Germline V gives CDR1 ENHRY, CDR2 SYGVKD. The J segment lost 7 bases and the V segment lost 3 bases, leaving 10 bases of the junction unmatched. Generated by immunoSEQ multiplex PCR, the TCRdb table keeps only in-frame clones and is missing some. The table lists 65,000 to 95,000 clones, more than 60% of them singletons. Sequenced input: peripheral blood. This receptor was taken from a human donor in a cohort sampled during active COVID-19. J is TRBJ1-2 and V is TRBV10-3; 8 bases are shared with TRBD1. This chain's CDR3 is CAISDPDRGKVGYTF. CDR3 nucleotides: TGTGCCATCAGTGACCCCGACAGGGGTAAAGTTGGCTACACCTTC.